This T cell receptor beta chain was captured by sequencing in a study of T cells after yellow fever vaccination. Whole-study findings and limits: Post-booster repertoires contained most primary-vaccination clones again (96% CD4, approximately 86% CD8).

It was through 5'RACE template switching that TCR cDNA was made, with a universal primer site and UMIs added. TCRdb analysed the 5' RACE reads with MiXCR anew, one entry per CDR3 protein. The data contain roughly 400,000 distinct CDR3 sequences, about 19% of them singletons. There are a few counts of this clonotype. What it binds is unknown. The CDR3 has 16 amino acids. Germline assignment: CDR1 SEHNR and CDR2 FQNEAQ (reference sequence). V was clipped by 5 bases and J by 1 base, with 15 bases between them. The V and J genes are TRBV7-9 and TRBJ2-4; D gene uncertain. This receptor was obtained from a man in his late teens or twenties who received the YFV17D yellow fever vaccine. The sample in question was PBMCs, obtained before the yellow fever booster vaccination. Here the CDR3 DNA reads TGTGCCAGCAGCCGCGGCGAAGGTCTTGCCAAAAACATTCAGTACTTC. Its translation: CASSRGEGLAKNIQYF.